Here is one T cell receptor beta chain with its context. The data are from a study of shared clonotypes between healthy human individuals. Germline V gene sequence: CDR1 SGHDT, CDR2 YYEEEE. Trimming removed 4 bases at V and 2 bases at J, with 9 bases between. CDR3 length: 13 amino acids. The method was immunoSEQ multiplex PCR; TCRdb's version includes in-frame clones alone and lacks a portion of them. The sample has about 1.1 million clones, approximately 75% seen once. V usage is TRBV5-6 and J usage is TRBJ1-2, with a weak D call TRBD1 (6 bases). The TCR comes from a man aged 18-30 years in good health. Some clones in this sample may be carry-over from other donors' samples. The sample taken for sequencing was memory CD4+ T cells from PBMCs. Subset given: CD45RA-negative fraction. This CDR3 reads CASSPGTNYGYTF. Written as DNA, the CDR3 is TGTGCCAGCAGCCCAGGGACAAACTATGGCTACACCTTC.